Listed below are T cell receptor beta chains from one sample, sequenced in a study of blood T cells in healthy people across ages. MiXCR, run by TCRdb on the 5' RACE reads, gives a single entry per CDR3 protein. Among around 900,000 distinct CDR3 sequences listed, 51% were seen once. Sequences were obtained from blood. These receptors were collected from a woman aged 55-70 years in good health. Each CDR3 is given with its conserved first and last residue. Each record gives: V gene, J gene, clone size, D gene, CDR3 protein, CDR3 DNA. A D gene is named only where the DNA matches it firmly. A clone size is listed for some rows: how often the clone was seen (once, few, many), or a class if it is expanded.

v_gene: TRBV18; j_gene: TRBJ2-5; abundance: NA; d_gene: NA; CDR3aa: CASSSVGKETQYF; CDR3nt: TGTGCCAGCTCATCCGTCGGAAAAGAGACCCAGTACTTC
v_gene: TRBV5-4; j_gene: TRBJ2-6; abundance: NA; d_gene: TRBD2; CDR3aa: CASSSGGARGANVLTF; CDR3nt: TGTGCCAGCAGCTCGGGGGGGGCGCGTGGGGCCAACGTCCTGACTTTC
v_gene: TRBV20-1; j_gene: TRBJ2-7; abundance: few; d_gene: NA; CDR3aa: CSPRGGSGYEQYF; CDR3nt: TGCAGTCCCCGAGGAGGTTCGGGCTACGAGCAGTACTTC
v_gene: TRBV4-1; j_gene: TRBJ1-2; abundance: NA; d_gene: NA; CDR3aa: CASSQGMAPYGYTF; CDR3nt: TGCGCCAGCAGCCAAGGGATGGCTCCCTATGGCTACACCTTC
v_gene: TRBV4-3; j_gene: TRBJ2-7; abundance: few; d_gene: NA; CDR3aa: CASSQLTSGQQYF; CDR3nt: TGCGCCAGCAGCCAACTTACCTCGGGACAGCAGTACTTC
v_gene: TRBV7-6; j_gene: TRBJ2-1; abundance: NA; d_gene: NA; CDR3aa: CASSPLPIFPYNEQFF; CDR3nt: TGTGCCAGCAGCCCTTTACCCATTTTCCCCTACAATGAGCAGTTCTTC
v_gene: TRBV27; j_gene: TRBJ2-3; abundance: few; d_gene: TRBD1; CDR3aa: CASSRTGLGYSNTQYF; CDR3nt: TGTGCCAGCAGTAGGACAGGCTTGGGGTATTCAAATACGCAGTATTTT
v_gene: TRBV9; j_gene: TRBJ2-7; abundance: NA; d_gene: NA; CDR3aa: CASSAQLSSYEQYF; CDR3nt: TGTGCCAGCAGCGCTCAATTAAGCTCCTACGAGCAGTACTTC
v_gene: TRBV2; j_gene: TRBJ2-1; abundance: NA; d_gene: NA; CDR3aa: CASKDNSYNEQFF; CDR3nt: TGTGCCAGCAAAGACAACTCCTACAATGAGCAGTTCTTC
v_gene: TRBV7-2; j_gene: TRBJ2-5; abundance: many; d_gene: TRBD2; CDR3aa: CASSTTALARSRETQYF; CDR3nt: TGTGCCAGCAGCACGACGGCACTAGCGCGATCCCGGGAGACCCAGTACTTC
v_gene: TRBV29-1; j_gene: TRBJ2-7; abundance: many; d_gene: NA; CDR3aa: CSVELANLSYEQYF; CDR3nt: TGCAGCGTTGAGTTGGCAAACCTTTCCTACGAGCAGTACTTC
v_gene: TRBV7-9; j_gene: TRBJ1-4; abundance: NA; d_gene: TRBD1; CDR3aa: CASSSISGTGSYKLFF; CDR3nt: TGTGCCAGCAGCTCGATCTCCGGGACAGGGTCGTATAAACTGTTTTTT
v_gene: TRBV7-2; j_gene: TRBJ1-2; abundance: NA; d_gene: TRBD1; CDR3aa: CASSLGGGQGAGGYTF; CDR3nt: TGTGCCAGCAGCTTAGGGGGAGGACAGGGGGCTGGTGGCTACACCTTC
v_gene: TRBV6-6; j_gene: TRBJ2-7; abundance: few; d_gene: NA; CDR3aa: CASTKTPQGPYEQYF; CDR3nt: TGTGCCAGCACCAAAACCCCCCAGGGGCCCTACGAGCAGTACTTC
v_gene: TRBV13; j_gene: TRBJ2-3; abundance: NA; d_gene: NA; CDR3aa: CASSPRRGLRTDTQYF; CDR3nt: TGTGCCAGCAGCCCTAGACGGGGCCTTCGGACAGATACGCAGTATTTT
v_gene: TRBV3-1; j_gene: TRBJ2-1; abundance: NA; d_gene: TRBD2; CDR3aa: CASSVGLAGNNEQFF; CDR3nt: TGTGCCAGCAGCGTAGGACTAGCGGGAAACAATGAGCAGTTCTTC
v_gene: TRBV28; j_gene: TRBJ1-1; abundance: NA; d_gene: NA; CDR3aa: CASSTLSENTEAFF; CDR3nt: TGTGCCAGCAGTACATTATCAGAGAACACTGAAGCTTTCTTT
v_gene: TRBV5-3; j_gene: TRBJ2-1; abundance: NA; d_gene: TRBD2; CDR3aa: CARSQQRCGRANKQFF; CDR3nt: TGTGCCAGAAGTCAACAGAGGTGCGGGAGGGCCAATAAGCAGTTCTTC
v_gene: TRBV25-1; j_gene: TRBJ2-1; abundance: NA; d_gene: NA; CDR3aa: CASSVPRDNEQFF; CDR3nt: TGTGCCAGCAGCGTCCCCCGGGACAATGAGCAGTTCTTC
v_gene: TRBV18; j_gene: TRBJ2-2; abundance: NA; d_gene: TRBD1; CDR3aa: CASSPRTGGNAGELFF; CDR3nt: TGTGCCAGCTCACCAAGGACAGGGGGCAACGCCGGGGAGCTGTTTTTT
v_gene: TRBV5-6; j_gene: TRBJ2-1; abundance: NA; d_gene: NA; CDR3aa: CASTTLGGPEQFF; CDR3nt: TGTGCCAGCACCACATTGGGGGGTCCTGAGCAGTTCTTC
v_gene: TRBV6-2/TRBV6-3; j_gene: TRBJ2-7; abundance: NA; d_gene: NA; CDR3aa: CASRTGAYEQYF; CDR3nt: TGTGCCAGCAGAACCGGGGCCTACGAGCAGTACTTC
v_gene: TRBV12-3/TRBV12-4; j_gene: TRBJ1-5; abundance: NA; d_gene: NA; CDR3aa: CASSLGATQPQHF; CDR3nt: TGTGCCAGCAGTTTGGGGGCTACACAGCCCCAGCATTTT
v_gene: TRBV19; j_gene: TRBJ2-5; abundance: NA; d_gene: NA; CDR3aa: CASRAKGETQYF; CDR3nt: TGTGCCAGTAGGGCTAAAGGGGAGACCCAGTACTTC
v_gene: TRBV10-3; j_gene: TRBJ2-3; abundance: once; d_gene: NA; CDR3aa: CAITPRGEADTQYF; CDR3nt: TGTGCCATCACTCCCAGGGGAGAGGCAGATACGCAGTATTTT
v_gene: TRBV20-1; j_gene: TRBJ1-1; abundance: NA; d_gene: NA; CDR3aa: CSARIMNTEAFF; CDR3nt: TGCAGTGCTAGAATCATGAACACTGAAGCTTTCTTT
v_gene: TRBV29-1; j_gene: TRBJ2-2; abundance: few; d_gene: NA; CDR3aa: CSVEGPNTGELFF; CDR3nt: TGCAGCGTTGAGGGACCCAACACCGGGGAGCTGTTTTTT
v_gene: TRBV29-1; j_gene: TRBJ2-7; abundance: few; d_gene: TRBD2; CDR3aa: CSVDSGTSGSYEQYF; CDR3nt: TGCAGCGTTGACTCCGGGACTAGCGGTTCCTACGAGCAGTACTTC
v_gene: TRBV6-5; j_gene: TRBJ2-7; abundance: NA; d_gene: NA; CDR3aa: CASRRRESLSYEQYF; CDR3nt: TGTGCCAGCAGACGCCGGGAAAGCCTCTCCTACGAGCAGTACTTC
v_gene: TRBV7-2; j_gene: TRBJ2-5; abundance: few; d_gene: TRBD2; CDR3aa: CASSPPGLAGGREQYF; CDR3nt: TGTGCCAGCAGCCCCCCTGGACTAGCGGGAGGGAGGGAGCAGTACTTC
v_gene: TRBV20-1; j_gene: TRBJ2-3; abundance: NA; d_gene: TRBD2; CDR3aa: CSARASLSGSQDTQYF; CDR3nt: TGCAGTGCTAGAGCCTCCCTTAGCGGGAGTCAAGATACGCAGTATTTT
v_gene: TRBV12-3/TRBV12-4; j_gene: TRBJ2-3; abundance: NA; d_gene: NA; CDR3aa: CASSPRLARTSTGTQYF; CDR3nt: TGTGCCAGCAGTCCCCGCCTAGCGCGCACTAGCACAGGTACGCAGTATTTT
v_gene: TRBV7-2; j_gene: TRBJ2-7; abundance: NA; d_gene: TRBD2; CDR3aa: CASSRGLAPNNEQYF; CDR3nt: TGTGCCAGCAGCCGGGGACTAGCGCCTAACAATGAGCAGTACTTC
v_gene: TRBV20-1; j_gene: TRBJ2-1; abundance: NA; d_gene: NA; CDR3aa: CSARDGGANEQFF; CDR3nt: TGCAGTGCTAGAGATGGCGGGGCTAATGAGCAGTTCTTC
v_gene: TRBV15; j_gene: TRBJ2-7; abundance: NA; d_gene: TRBD1; CDR3aa: CATSRPRQGFVGKTYEQYF; CDR3nt: TGTGCCACCAGCAGACCGAGACAGGGTTTCGTCGGGAAAACCTACGAGCAGTACTTC
v_gene: TRBV5-1; j_gene: TRBJ2-3; abundance: NA; d_gene: NA; CDR3aa: CASSPLGQDTQYF; CDR3nt: TGCGCCAGCAGCCCCCTGGGGCAAGATACGCAGTATTTT
v_gene: TRBV7-9; j_gene: TRBJ2-7; abundance: NA; d_gene: NA; CDR3aa: CASSLASGGRSSYEQYF; CDR3nt: TGTGCCAGCAGCTTAGCCTCAGGCGGCCGGAGCTCCTACGAGCAGTACTTC
v_gene: TRBV5-1; j_gene: TRBJ2-7; abundance: NA; d_gene: NA; CDR3aa: CASSLVIRSTISYEQYF; CDR3nt: TGCGCCAGCAGCTTGGTGATCAGATCCACCATCTCCTACGAGCAGTACTTC
v_gene: TRBV4-1; j_gene: TRBJ2-3; abundance: few; d_gene: NA; CDR3aa: CASSPQRGSDTQYF; CDR3nt: TGCGCCAGCAGCCCCCAGCGAGGCTCAGATACGCAGTATTTT
v_gene: TRBV6-2/TRBV6-3; j_gene: TRBJ2-7; abundance: NA; d_gene: NA; CDR3aa: CASSYSGTWRAQYF; CDR3nt: TGTGCCAGCAGTTACTCGGGGACCTGGCGTGCGCAGTACTTC
v_gene: TRBV7-2; j_gene: TRBJ2-5; abundance: few; d_gene: TRBD2; CDR3aa: CASSFGLARETQYF; CDR3nt: TGTGCCAGCAGCTTTGGACTAGCGAGAGAGACCCAGTACTTC
v_gene: TRBV7-2; j_gene: TRBJ2-5; abundance: NA; d_gene: TRBD2; CDR3aa: CASSLRLAGGLETQYF; CDR3nt: TGTGCCAGCAGCTTGCGACTAGCGGGAGGTTTAGAGACCCAGTACTTC